The 22 T cell receptor beta chains below all came from one sample that was sequenced in a study of OX40 agonist ivuxolimab in advanced cancers. Assay: immunoSEQ multiplex PCR; the TCRdb copy retains only in-frame clones and omits some. The sample contains about 66,000 clones, 75% to 90% of which appear only once. Sample: CD4+ or CD8+ T cells sorted from blood, taken in a trial of the OX40 agonist ivuxolimab. The receptors originated from an adult with an advanced solid tumor such as melanoma, head and neck, liver or kidney cancer.

This chain links TRBV15 with TRBJ2-1, with D perhaps TRBD1 or TRBD2 (5 bases each). In germline, CDR1 is LNHNV, CDR2 YYDKDF (reference sequence). Trimming took 3 bases from V and 4 from J, leaving 10 bases between them. The CDR3 is made up of 14 amino acids. The chain's CDR3 is CATSRGTGYNEQFF. DNA for the CDR3: TGTGCCACCAGCAGGGGGACGGGGTACAATGAGCAGTTCTTC.

CDR3 in DNA: TGTGCCACCCCCGAGCGGCAGGGGAGGCCAGATACGCAGTATTTT. This gives the protein CATPERQGRPDTQYF. The rearrangement links TRBV10-3 to TRBJ2-3, with D tentatively TRBD1 or TRBD2 (6 bases each). The CDR3 totals 15 residues. Looked up from germline, CDR1 is ENHRY and CDR2 is SYGVKD. With 10 bases removed from V and 4 bases from J, the gap between germline ends came to 21 bases.

The chain joins TRBV11-2 to TRBJ2-7; TRBD2 matches 11 bases. Germline trimming cut 4 bases from V and 4 bases from J; bases unmatched to any gene: 6. The CDR3 consists of 15 residues. CDR1 SGHAT and CDR2 FQNNGV come from the germline V gene. CDR3 loop: CASSSTGTSGYEQYF. The DNA of the CDR3 is TGTGCCAGCAGCTCAACCGGGACTAGCGGATACGAGCAGTACTTC.

V usage is TRBV27 and J usage is TRBJ2-3; TRBD2 matches at 7 bases. After removal of 8 bases from V and 2 bases from J, the junction contained 16 bases not matched to a gene. The CDR3 totals 17 residues. From germline, CDR1 is MNHEY and CDR2 SMNVEV (reference sequence). The CDR3 bases are TGTGCCAGCTCGAAAACCCGGGGGGTAAAATACACAGATACGCAGTATTTT. Protein sequence: CASSKTRGVKYTDTQYF.

The chain carries TRBV27 and TRBJ2-3; the D call may be TRBD1 or TRBD2 (5 bases each). The germline V gene has CDR1 MNHEY and CDR2 SMNVEV (reference sequence). The CDR3 covers 16 residues. V was cut by 4 bases and J by 2 bases, with 16 bases left in between. CDR3 protein: CASSSLGEPNTDTQYF. The DNA of the CDR3 is TGTGCCAGCAGTTCCCTGGGGGAGCCCAACACAGATACGCAGTATTTT.

This clone came up once. The chain carries TRBV7-2 and TRBJ1-1, with no clear D. V was trimmed by 1 base and J by 3 bases, leaving 3 bases between them. This CDR3 spans 12 amino acids. CDR1 SGHTA and CDR2 FQGNSA come from the germline V gene. The CDR3 loop reads CASSLDHTEAFF. CDR3 coding DNA: TGTGCCAGCAGCTTAGACCACACTGAAGCTTTCTTT.

The CDR3 nucleotides are TGTGCCAGTAGTATAATTCCTAGCGGAAATTTCTACGAGCAGTACTTC. Translation gives CASSIIPSGNFYEQYF. This chain links TRBV19 with TRBJ2-7; TRBD2 agrees at 7 bases. The CDR3 is 16 residues long. The trim removed 2 bases at V and 3 bases at J, leaving 10 bases unmatched. CDR1 LNHDA and CDR2 SQIVND come from the germline V gene (reference sequence).

The chain is built from TRBV28 and TRBJ1-1; weak D call: TRBD1 (5 bases). The CDR3 runs 15 residues. Germline V lookup: CDR1 MDHEN, CDR2 SYDVKM. Trimming pared 10 bases from V and 10 bases from J, leaving 28 bases between. The DNA for the CDR3 is TGTGCCATCGTTCCGCCCCCGAATCAGGGAAAGGGAGCTTTCTTT. The encoded protein is CAIVPPPNQGKGAFF.

V gene TRBV19 combines with J gene TRBJ1-5, with 7 bases identical to TRBD1. The CDR3 has 15 amino acids. From germline, CDR1 is LNHDA and CDR2 SQIVND (reference sequence). The junction had 8 bases not matched to a gene; V was cut back by 5 bases and J by 4 bases. CDR3 loop: CASSVSQGENQPQHF. The CDR3 DNA follows: TGTGCCAGTAGTGTAAGTCAGGGGGAAAATCAGCCCCAGCATTTT.

The rearrangement uses TRBV10-3 and TRBJ1-1; 8 bases agree with TRBD1. V trimming: 5 bases; J trimming: 2 bases; junction bases outside the gene matches: 10. The CDR3 runs 16 residues. The V gene's germline CDR1 is ENHRY and CDR2 SYGVKD. Here the CDR3 reads CAISSFGQGSNTEAFF. The CDR3 DNA reads TGTGCCATCAGTTCCTTTGGACAGGGTTCTAACACTGAAGCTTTCTTT.

The chain is built from TRBV19 and TRBJ2-7; D unresolved. This CDR3 is built from 15 residues. V lost 7 bases, J lost 1 base, and 17 bases lay in between. Germline-derived CDR1 and CDR2 are LNHDA and SQIVND (reference sequence). The CDR3 is CASKASELRSYEQYF. CDR3 in DNA: TGTGCCAGTAAGGCCTCGGAGTTAAGGTCCTACGAGCAGTACTTC. Based on the CDR3 plus reference TRBV19 and TRBJ2-7, the full variable domain is DGGITQSPKYLFRKEGQNVTLSCEQNLNHDAMYWYRQDPGQGLRLIYYSQIVNDFQKGDIAEGYSVSREKKESFPLTVTSAQKNPTAFYLCASKASELRSYEQYFGPGTRLTVT.

This rearrangement joins TRBV5-1 to TRBJ1-4; 12 bases agree with TRBD1. Germline CDR1 and CDR2: SGHRS and YFSETQ. The CDR3 has 16 residues. Trimming removed 4 bases from V and 8 bases from J; junction bases left unmatched: 9. CDR3 protein: CASSPRGQGAREKLFF. DNA of the CDR3: TGCGCCAGCAGCCCAAGGGGACAGGGGGCCAGGGAAAAACTGTTTTTT.

V gene TRBV9 combines with J gene TRBJ2-1; D is uncertain. Germline CDR1 SGDLS, CDR2 YYNGEE. V lost 0 bases and J lost 9, with 7 bases in between. CDR3 size: 12 residues. CDR3 DNA: TGTGCCAGCAGCGTAGACGTCGGTGAGCAGTTCTTC. Amino acid sequence: CASSVDVGEQFF.

The rearrangement uses TRBV7-8 and TRBJ2-5; 7 nucleotides line up with TRBD1. CDR1 SGHVS and CDR2 FQNEAQ come from the germline V gene. The CDR3 is made up of 13 amino acids. V lost 3 bases to trimming and J lost 10 bases; unmatched junction nucleotides: 8. CDR3 sequence: CASSLDRTPDQYF. The CDR3 bases are TGTGCCAGCAGCTTGGACAGGACCCCAGACCAGTACTTC.

J is TRBJ2-2 and V is TRBV29-1; the D gene is possibly TRBD1 (5 bases). This CDR3 region has 14 residues. The ends were cut back, 3 bases at V and 4 bases at J, with 12 bases in the middle. Germline CDR1 is SQVTM and CDR2 is ANQGSEA. The CDR3 protein is CSVESSTGTGELFF. The CDR3 DNA follows: TGCAGCGTTGAGTCAAGCACAGGCACCGGGGAGCTGTTTTTT.

The rearrangement links TRBV19 to TRBJ2-1; D is undetermined. In germline, CDR1 is LNHDA, CDR2 SQIVND (reference sequence). The CDR3 length is 13 residues. The V end was cut by 4 bases, the J end by 6 bases, with 10 bases between. The CDR3 DNA reads TGTGCCAGTAGTACCCAGGTTTCCAATGAGCAGTTCTTC. This codes for CASSTQVSNEQFF. Using reference TRBV19 and TRBJ2-1 for the parts outside the CDR3, the full variable domain is DGGITQSPKYLFRKEGQNVTLSCEQNLNHDAMYWYRQDPGQGLRLIYYSQIVNDFQKGDIAEGYSVSREKKESFPLTVTSAQKNPTAFYLCASSTQVSNEQFFGPGTRLTVL.

The V call is TRBV30, the J call TRBJ1-5; D remains ambiguous. The CDR3 is made up of 14 amino acids. Germline assignment: CDR1 GTSNPN and CDR2 SVGIG (reference sequence). V lost 1 base to trimming and J lost 7 bases, with 14 bases between them. The CDR3 sequence: CAWSGPGWEQPQHF. CDR3 nucleotides: TGTGCCTGGAGTGGCCCGGGTTGGGAGCAGCCCCAGCATTTT.

CDR3 loop: CASSLGSPANYGYTF. The CDR3 DNA reads TGTGCCAGCAGCTTGGGTTCTCCAGCTAACTATGGCTACACCTTC. The rearrangement joins TRBV5-4 to TRBJ1-2; D not certain. The germline V gene encodes CDR1 SGHNT and CDR2 YYREEE (reference sequence). The V gene lost 0 bases and the J gene lost 0 bases, with 9 bases spanning the gap. This CDR3 spans 15 amino acids. Full variable domain (remainder filled in from reference TRBV5-4 and TRBJ1-2): ETGVTQSPTHLIKTRGQQVTLRCSSQSGHNTVSWYQQALGQGPQFIFQYYREEENGRGNFPPRFSGLQFPNYSSELNVNALELDDSALYLCASSLGSPANYGYTFGSGTRLTVV.

The chain has TRBV19 and TRBJ2-7, with 7 bases matching TRBD2. The CDR3 extends over 17 amino acids. Germline-derived CDR1 and CDR2 are LNHDA and SQIVND (reference sequence). Losses at the gene ends were 1 base for V and 4 bases for J; bases not matched to a gene: 13. DNA of the CDR3: TGTGCCAGTAGTATAGGGGTGGGAGGGGCCAGCCGGTACGAGCAGTACTTC. Amino acids: CASSIGVGGASRYEQYF. Based on the CDR3 plus reference TRBV19 and TRBJ2-7, the full variable domain is DGGITQSPKYLFRKEGQNVTLSCEQNLNHDAMYWYRQDPGQGLRLIYYSQIVNDFQKGDIAEGYSVSREKKESFPLTVTSAQKNPTAFYLCASSIGVGGASRYEQYFGPGTRLTVT.

This chain joins TRBV19 and TRBJ1-2, with no clear D. The V gene lost 1 base and the J gene lost 4 bases, with 19 bases spanning the gap. Germline V gene data show CDR1 as LNHDA and CDR2 as SQIVND (reference sequence). The CDR3 spans 17 residues. The CDR3 region has the DNA TGTGCCAGTAGTATAGCCAGTGCCGGACGGACCTCCTATGGCTACACCTTC. It encodes CASSIASAGRTSYGYTF.

This chain links TRBV25-1 with TRBJ1-1; no clear D. CDR1 MGHDK and CDR2 SYGVNS come from the germline V gene. Trimming cost V 4 bases and J 5 bases, with 11 bases left between them. The CDR3 covers 13 residues. CDR3 residues: CASSVMGRTEAFF. The CDR3 region has the DNA TGTGCCAGCAGTGTTATGGGGAGAACTGAAGCTTTCTTT.

The chain combines TRBV19 with TRBJ2-1, with D unclear. The CDR3 consists of 15 residues. V was clipped by 6 bases and J by 8 bases, with 20 bases between them. Germline V gene data show CDR1 as LNHDA and CDR2 as SQIVND (reference sequence). CDR3 amino acids: CASSPPGWASDEQFF. CDR3 coding DNA: TGTGCCAGTAGCCCCCCGGGTTGGGCTTCGGATGAGCAGTTCTTC.